This T cell receptor (beta chain) was identified during a study of tumor and adjacent non-tumor tissue in lung cancer. The V and J ends lost 5 bases and 3 bases, in that order; junction bases with no gene match: 1. The germline V gene encodes CDR1 SGHTA and CDR2 FQGNSA. The CDR3 has 12 residues. No cell sorting was done before RNA was extracted from the tissue. More than 3 cm separated this lung sample from the edge of the tumor. A modified ARM-PCR protocol with three rounds of nested PCR amplified TCRbeta. From the multiplex PCR reads, TCRdb called clonotypes with MiXCR, one entry per CDR3 protein. The sample yields tens of thousands of distinct CDR3 sequences, 61% seen once.

The gene calls are TRBV7-2 and TRBJ2-7, with 7 bases that match TRBD1. Material for sequencing was distant non-tumor lung tissue. The sequence was collected from a man between 65 and 80 years old with non-small cell lung cancer. CDR3 in DNA: TGTGCCAGCAGCCGACAGGGCTACGAGCAGTACTTC. This gives the protein CASSRQGYEQYF.